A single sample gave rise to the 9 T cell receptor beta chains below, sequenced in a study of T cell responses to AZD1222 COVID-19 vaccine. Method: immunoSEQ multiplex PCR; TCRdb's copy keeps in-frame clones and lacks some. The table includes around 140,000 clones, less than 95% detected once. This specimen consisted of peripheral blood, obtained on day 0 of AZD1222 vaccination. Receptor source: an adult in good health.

The CDR3 bases are TGCGCCAGCAGTGATTCTGGTTTTGCAGATACGCAGTATTTT. Translation: CASSDSGFADTQYF. This chain connects TRBV10-1 to TRBJ2-3; D unclear. The V gene lost 3 bases and the J gene lost 4 bases, with 11 bases spanning the gap. This CDR3 is built from 14 residues. The germline CDR1 and CDR2 sequences are WNHNN and SYGVQD (reference sequence).

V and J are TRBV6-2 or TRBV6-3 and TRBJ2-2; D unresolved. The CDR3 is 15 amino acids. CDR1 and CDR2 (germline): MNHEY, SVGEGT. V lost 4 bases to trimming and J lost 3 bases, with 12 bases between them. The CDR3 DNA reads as TGTGCCAGCAGTTGGGTCTCAACCTACACCGGGGAGCTGTTTTTT. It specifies CASSWVSTYTGELFF.

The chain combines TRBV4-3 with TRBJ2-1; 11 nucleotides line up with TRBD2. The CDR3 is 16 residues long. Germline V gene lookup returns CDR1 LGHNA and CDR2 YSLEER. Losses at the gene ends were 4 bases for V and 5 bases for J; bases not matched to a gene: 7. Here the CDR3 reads CASSRNSGGAHNEQFF. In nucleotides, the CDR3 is TGCGCCAGCAGCCGGAATAGCGGGGGGGCCCACAATGAGCAGTTCTTC.

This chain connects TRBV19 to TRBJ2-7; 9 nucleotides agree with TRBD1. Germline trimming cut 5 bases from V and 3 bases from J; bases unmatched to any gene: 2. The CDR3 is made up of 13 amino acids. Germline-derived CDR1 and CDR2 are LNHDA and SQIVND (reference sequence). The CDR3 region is CASSGDRVYEQYF. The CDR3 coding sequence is TGTGCCAGTAGTGGGGACAGGGTCTACGAGCAGTACTTC.

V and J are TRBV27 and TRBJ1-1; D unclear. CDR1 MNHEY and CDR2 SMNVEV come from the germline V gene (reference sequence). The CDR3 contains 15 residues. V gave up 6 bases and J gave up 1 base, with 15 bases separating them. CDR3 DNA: TGTGCCAGCAGCCTCCTTTTTGTGGGGAACACTGAAGCTTTCTTT. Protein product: CASSLLFVGNTEAFF.

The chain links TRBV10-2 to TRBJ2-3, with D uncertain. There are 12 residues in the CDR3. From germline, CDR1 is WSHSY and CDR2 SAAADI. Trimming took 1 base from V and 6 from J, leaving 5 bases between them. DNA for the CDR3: TGCGCCAGCAGTGAGTGGGTTGATACGCAGTATTTT. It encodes CASSEWVDTQYF.

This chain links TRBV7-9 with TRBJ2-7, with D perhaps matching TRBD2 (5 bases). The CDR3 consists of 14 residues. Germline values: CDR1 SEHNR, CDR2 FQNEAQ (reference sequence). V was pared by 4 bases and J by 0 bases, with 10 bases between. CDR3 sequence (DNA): TGTGCCAGCAGCTATTCGGGGAGCTCCTACGAGCAGTACTTC. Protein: CASSYSGSSYEQYF.

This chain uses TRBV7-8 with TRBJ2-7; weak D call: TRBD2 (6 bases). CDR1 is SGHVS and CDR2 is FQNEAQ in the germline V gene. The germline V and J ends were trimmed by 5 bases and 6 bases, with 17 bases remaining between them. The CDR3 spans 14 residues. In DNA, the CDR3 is TGTGCCAGCAGCCCACCGGGGGTAACACCCGAGCAGTACTTC. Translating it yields CASSPPGVTPEQYF.

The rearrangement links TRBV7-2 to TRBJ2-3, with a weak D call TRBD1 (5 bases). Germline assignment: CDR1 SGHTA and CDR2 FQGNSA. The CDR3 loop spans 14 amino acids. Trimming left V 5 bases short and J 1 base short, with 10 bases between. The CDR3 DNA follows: TGTGCCAGCAGCCAAACCAGGGGCACAGATACGCAGTATTTT. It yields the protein CASSQTRGTDTQYF.